Listed below are T cell receptor beta chains from one sample, sequenced in a study of CD4 T cells in relation to SARS-CoV-2 and coronaviruses. Clones were sequenced by immunoSEQ multiplex PCR, and TCRdb holds only the in-frame ones, with some missing. The sample yields about 35,000 clones, more than 65% seen once. Their cognate antigens are unknown. Sequenced material: memory CD4+ T cells from PBMCs, cultured in vitro. These receptors came from an adult with COVID-19. CDR3s include the opening cysteine and the closing phenylalanine or tryptophan. Each record gives: D gene, clone size, V gene, J gene, CDR3 protein, CDR3 DNA. The D gene is left open where the match is weak. Part of the rows lack a size; the others show once, few, many or a class for expanded clones.

>NA|NA|TRBV7-9|TRBJ2-3
CASSLSITDTQYF
TGTGCCAGCAGCTTATCAATCACAGATACGCAGTATTTT
>NA|NA|TRBV12-2|TRBJ2-3
CASRFGLAGVRDTQYF
TGTGCAAGTCGCTTCGGGCTAGCGGGAGTTCGGGATACGCAGTATTTT
>NA|NA|TRBV18|TRBJ2-7
CASSPPRIPYEQYF
TGTGCCAGCTCACCACCTCGAATCCCCTACGAGCAGTACTTC
>NA|NA|TRBV9|TRBJ2-3
CASSKGGASTDTQYF
TGTGCCAGCAGTAAAGGGGGGGCTAGCACAGATACGCAGTATTTT
>NA|NA|TRBV5-6|TRBJ2-5
CASSRGETQYF
TGTGCCAGCAGTCGGGGGGAGACCCAGTACTTC
>TRBD2|NA|TRBV4-2|TRBJ2-1
CASSQGPPTGTSGRSYNEQFF
TGTGCCAGCAGCCAAGGTCCCCCCACCGGGACTAGCGGGAGGTCCTACAATGAGCAGTTCTTC
>NA|NA|TRBV20-1|TRBJ1-5
CSASLGANQPQHF
TGCAGTGCTAGTCTGGGGGCTAATCAGCCCCAGCATTTT
>NA|NA|TRBV24-1|TRBJ2-1
CATSDPQVARAQFF
TGTGCCACCAGTGACCCCCAGGTCGCTCGCGCGCAGTTCTTC
>NA|NA|TRBV28|TRBJ2-7
CASYPRGLNSYEQYF
TGTGCCAGCTATCCGCGGGGGCTCAATTCCTACGAGCAGTACTTC
>NA|NA|TRBV28|TRBJ2-7
CASSLGGVGYEQYF
TGTGCCAGCAGTTTAGGAGGGGTTGGGTACGAGCAGTACTTC
>NA|NA|TRBV11-2|TRBJ1-1
CASSVTGSTEAFF
TGTGCCAGCAGCGTAACAGGGAGCACTGAAGCTTTCTTT
>NA|NA|TRBV11-3|TRBJ1-1
CASSPGPGNTEAFF
TGTGCCAGCAGCCCGGGACCGGGGAACACTGAAGCTTTCTTT
>NA|NA|TRBV7-9|TRBJ2-5
CASSLNQGQQGTQYF
TGTGCCAGCAGCTTAAATCAGGGGCAGCAAGGGACCCAGTACTTC
>TRBD1|NA|TRBV29-1|TRBJ2-7
CSVEGGQGAYEQYF
TGCAGCGTTGAAGGGGGACAGGGGGCCTACGAGCAGTACTTC
>TRBD1|NA|TRBV6-5|TRBJ1-2
CASRTGGAGGYTF
TGTGCCAGCAGGACAGGGGGCGCGGGGGGCTACACCTTC
>NA|NA|TRBV28|TRBJ1-3
CASSFMAYRGRGPGNTIYF
TGTGCCAGCAGTTTTATGGCCTATCGGGGTCGGGGACCTGGAAACACCATATATTTT
>TRBD2|few|TRBV6-4|TRBJ2-7
CASSAGLAGPDEQYF
TGTGCCAGCAGCGCCGGGTTAGCGGGTCCCGATGAGCAGTACTTC
>TRBD2|NA|TRBV4-1|TRBJ2-7
CASSGPGLAGAYEQYF
TGCGCCAGCAGCGGACCGGGACTAGCGGGAGCCTACGAGCAGTACTTC
>TRBD2|NA|TRBV11-2|TRBJ2-7
CASSPALAGGEQYF
TGTGCCAGCAGCCCCGCGCTAGCGGGAGGAGAGCAGTACTTC
>TRBD1|NA|TRBV19|TRBJ2-7
CASRSLDRSYEQYF
TGTGCCAGTAGATCCCTGGACAGGTCCTACGAGCAGTACTTC
>NA|NA|TRBV27|TRBJ2-1
CASSLRGRYNEQFF
TGTGCCAGCAGTTTGCGGGGGCGCTACAATGAGCAGTTCTTC
>NA|few|TRBV5-8|TRBJ2-3
CASSLADTQYF
TGTGCCAGCAGCCTAGCAGATACGCAGTATTTT
>NA|NA|TRBV9|TRBJ2-2
CASKPSALNTGELFF
TGTGCCAGCAAGCCTAGCGCTCTCAACACCGGGGAGCTGTTTTTT
>TRBD2|few|TRBV7-3|TRBJ2-1
CASSLGTSGNEQFF
TGTGCCAGCAGCTTAGGGACTAGCGGAAATGAGCAGTTCTTC
>NA|NA|TRBV6-1|TRBJ1-4
CASSEQGFVEKLFF
TGTGCCAGCAGTGAACAGGGCTTCGTAGAAAAACTGTTTTTT
>NA|NA|TRBV7-2|TRBJ2-2
CASSSQGHLNTGELFF
TGTGCCAGCAGCTCCCAAGGACATTTGAACACCGGGGAGCTGTTTTTT
>NA|NA|TRBV7-2|TRBJ2-6
CASSPHPSGANVLTF
TGTGCCAGCAGCCCCCATCCCTCTGGGGCCAACGTCCTGACTTTC
>TRBD1|NA|TRBV28|TRBJ2-7
CASSHLMGQGGEQYF
TGTGCCAGCAGTCACCTAATGGGACAGGGGGGCGAGCAGTACTTC
>NA|few|TRBV19|TRBJ2-7
CASSNSLSEQYF
TGTGCCAGTAGTAACTCCCTGAGCGAGCAGTACTTC
>NA|NA|TRBV18|TRBJ2-7
CASSPLRDYEQYF
TGTGCCAGCTCACCACTTCGTGACTACGAGCAGTACTTC
>NA|NA|TRBV10-3|TRBJ1-4
CASSGEDNEKLFF
TGTGCCAGCTCAGGGGAGGATAATGAAAAACTGTTTTTT
>TRBD2|NA|TRBV5-4|TRBJ2-1
CASSLVSGRAREEFF
TGTGCCAGCAGCTTGGTGAGCGGGAGGGCCCGGGAGGAGTTCTTC
>NA|once|TRBV9|TRBJ2-3
CASSVGPGQGGDTQYF
TGTGCCAGCAGCGTCGGTCCGGGGCAGGGAGGAGATACGCAGTATTTT
>NA|NA|TRBV24-1|TRBJ2-1
CATSEDRFEQFF
TGTGCCACCAGTGAAGATCGGTTTGAGCAGTTCTTC
>NA|NA|TRBV5-6|TRBJ1-4
CASSSGAVGEKLFF
TGTGCCAGCAGCTCGGGGGCGGTCGGTGAAAAACTGTTTTTT
>NA|few|TRBV2|TRBJ2-2
CASSPTTGNTGELFF
TGTGCCAGCAGTCCCACCACGGGGAACACCGGGGAGCTGTTTTTT
>NA|NA|TRBV28|TRBJ1-4
CASSFPPGRGYEKLFF
TGTGCCAGCAGTTTTCCTCCAGGGAGGGGATATGAAAAACTGTTTTTT
>NA|NA|TRBV4-2|TRBJ2-3
CASSLQPGISGTDTQYF
TGTGCCAGCAGCCTCCAGCCCGGTATTTCGGGCACAGATACGCAGTATTTT
>NA|NA|TRBV27|TRBJ2-5
CASRTGGGLQETQYF
TGTGCCAGCAGGACAGGTGGGGGACTCCAAGAGACCCAGTACTTC
>TRBD1|NA|TRBV6-5|TRBJ1-2
CASRTRQGYGYTF
TGTGCCAGCAGGACCCGACAGGGCTATGGCTACACCTTC
>TRBD1|once|TRBV5-1|TRBJ2-7
CASSFTGGGHPREQYF
TGCGCCAGCAGCTTTACAGGGGGCGGGCATCCTAGGGAGCAGTACTTC
>NA|few|TRBV9|TRBJ2-1
CASSVETSAGNEQFF
TGTGCCAGCAGCGTTGAAACTTCCGCAGGCAATGAGCAGTTCTTC
>TRBD2|NA|TRBV2|TRBJ2-1
CASSEEGLAYNEQFF
TGTGCCAGCAGTGAAGAGGGACTAGCCTACAATGAGCAGTTCTTC
>TRBD1|NA|TRBV7-8|TRBJ2-7
CASSLSLLSVGDRGIYEQYF
TGTGCCAGCAGCTTATCCCTATTATCAGTCGGGGACAGGGGGATCTACGAGCAGTACTTC
>NA|NA|TRBV19|TRBJ1-2
CASSISDGGDYGYTF
TGTGCCAGTAGTATCTCCGATGGCGGAGACTATGGCTACACCTTC